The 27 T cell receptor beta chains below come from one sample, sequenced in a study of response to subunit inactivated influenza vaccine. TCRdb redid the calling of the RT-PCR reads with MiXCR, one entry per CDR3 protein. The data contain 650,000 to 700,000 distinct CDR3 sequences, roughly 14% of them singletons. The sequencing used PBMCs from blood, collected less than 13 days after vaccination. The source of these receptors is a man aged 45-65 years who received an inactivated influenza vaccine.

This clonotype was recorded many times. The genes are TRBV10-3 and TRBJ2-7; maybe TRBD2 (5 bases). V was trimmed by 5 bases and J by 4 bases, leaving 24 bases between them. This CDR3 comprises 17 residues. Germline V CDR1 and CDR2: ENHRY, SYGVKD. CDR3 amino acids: CAISPASGSGLSYEQYF. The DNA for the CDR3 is TGTGCCATCAGTCCCGCTTCGGGGTCGGGTTTGTCGTACGAGCAGTACTTC.

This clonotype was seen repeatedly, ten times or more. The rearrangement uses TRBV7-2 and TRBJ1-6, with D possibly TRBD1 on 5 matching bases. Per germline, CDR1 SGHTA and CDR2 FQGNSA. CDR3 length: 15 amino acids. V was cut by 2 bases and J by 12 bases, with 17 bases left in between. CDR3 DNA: TGTGCCAGCAGCTTAAGGGGCAGGATCCAGGAACCCCTCCACTTT. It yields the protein CASSLRGRIQEPLHF. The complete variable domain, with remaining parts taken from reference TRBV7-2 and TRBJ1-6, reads GAGVSQSPSNKVTEKGKDVELRCDPISGHTALYWYRQSLGQGLEFLIYFQGNSAPDKSGLPSDRFSAERTGGSVSTLTIQRTQQEDSAVYLCASSLRGRIQEPLHFGNGTRLTVT.

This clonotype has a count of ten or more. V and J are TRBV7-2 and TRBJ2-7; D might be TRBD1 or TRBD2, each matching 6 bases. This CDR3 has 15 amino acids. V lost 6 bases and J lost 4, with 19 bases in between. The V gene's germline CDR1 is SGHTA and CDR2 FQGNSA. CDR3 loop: CASRGGQGIMYEQYF. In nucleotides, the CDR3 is TGTGCCAGCAGAGGGGGGCAGGGAATAATGTACGAGCAGTACTTC.

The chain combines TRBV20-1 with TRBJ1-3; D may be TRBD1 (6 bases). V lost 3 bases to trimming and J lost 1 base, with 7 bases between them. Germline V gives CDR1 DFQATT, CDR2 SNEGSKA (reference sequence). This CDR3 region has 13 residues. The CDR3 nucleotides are TGCAGTGCTAGCACAGGGTCTGGAAACACCATATATTTT. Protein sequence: CSASTGSGNTIYF.

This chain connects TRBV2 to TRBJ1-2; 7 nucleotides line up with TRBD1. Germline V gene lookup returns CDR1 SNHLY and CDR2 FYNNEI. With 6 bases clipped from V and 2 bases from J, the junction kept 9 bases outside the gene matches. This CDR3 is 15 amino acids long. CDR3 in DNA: TGTGCCAGCAGCGACCCGGGACAGCGGAACTATGGCTACACCTTC. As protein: CASSDPGQRNYGYTF.

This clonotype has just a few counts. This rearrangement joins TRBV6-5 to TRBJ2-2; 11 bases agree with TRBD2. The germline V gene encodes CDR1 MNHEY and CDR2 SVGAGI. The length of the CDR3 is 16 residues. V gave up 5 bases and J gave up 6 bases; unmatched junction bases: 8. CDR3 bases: TGTGCCAGCAGTAACACACTAGCGGGAGTAGCCGGGGAGCTGTTTTTT. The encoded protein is CASSNTLAGVAGELFF.

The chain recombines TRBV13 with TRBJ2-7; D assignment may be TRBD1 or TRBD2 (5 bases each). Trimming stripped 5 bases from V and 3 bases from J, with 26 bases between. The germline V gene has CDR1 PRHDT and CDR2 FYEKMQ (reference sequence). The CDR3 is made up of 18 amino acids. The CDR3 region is CASSQLEPTAKGLYEQYF. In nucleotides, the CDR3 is TGTGCCAGCAGCCAACTAGAACCGACAGCGAAAGGGCTCTACGAGCAGTACTTC.

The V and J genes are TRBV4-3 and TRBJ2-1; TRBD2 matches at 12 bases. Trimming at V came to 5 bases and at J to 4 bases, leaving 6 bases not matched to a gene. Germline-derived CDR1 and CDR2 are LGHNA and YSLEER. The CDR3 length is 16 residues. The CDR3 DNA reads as TGCGCCAGCAGCGGTCTAGCGGGAGGGCCGTACAATGAGCAGTTCTTC. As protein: CASSGLAGGPYNEQFF.

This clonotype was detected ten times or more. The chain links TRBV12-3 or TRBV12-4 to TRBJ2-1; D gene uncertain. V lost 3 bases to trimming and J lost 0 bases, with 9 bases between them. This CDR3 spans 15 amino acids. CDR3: CASSFADFSYNEQFF. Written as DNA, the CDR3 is TGTGCCAGCAGTTTTGCTGATTTCTCCTACAATGAGCAGTTCTTC.

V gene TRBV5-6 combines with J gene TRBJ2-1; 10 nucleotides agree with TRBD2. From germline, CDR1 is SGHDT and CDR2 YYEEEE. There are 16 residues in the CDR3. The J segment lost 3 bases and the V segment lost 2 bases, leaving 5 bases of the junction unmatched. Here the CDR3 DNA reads TGTGCCAGCAGCTTTCTAGCGGGAGCCAACTACAATGAGCAGTTCTTC. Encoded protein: CASSFLAGANYNEQFF.

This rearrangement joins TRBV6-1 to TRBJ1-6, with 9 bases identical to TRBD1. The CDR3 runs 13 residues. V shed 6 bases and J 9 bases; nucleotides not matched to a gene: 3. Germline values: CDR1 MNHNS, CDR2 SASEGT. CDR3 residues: CASRGQGASPLHF. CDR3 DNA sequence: TGTGCCAGCAGGGGACAGGGTGCTTCACCCCTCCACTTT.

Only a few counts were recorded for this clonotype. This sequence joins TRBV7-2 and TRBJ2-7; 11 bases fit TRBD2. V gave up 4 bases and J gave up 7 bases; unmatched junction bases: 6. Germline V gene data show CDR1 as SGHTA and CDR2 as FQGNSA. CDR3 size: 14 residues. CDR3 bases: TGTGCCAGCAGCTCCTTAGCGGGAGGGGGGGAGCAGTACTTC. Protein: CASSSLAGGGEQYF.

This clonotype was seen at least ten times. The CDR3 region is CASSVASTGNTGELFF. The CDR3 DNA sequence: TGTGCCAGCAGCGTAGCTTCTACCGGGAACACCGGGGAGCTGTTTTTT. The rearrangement uses TRBV9 and TRBJ2-2; no firm D call. The CDR3 totals 16 residues. The germline V and J ends were trimmed by 0 bases and 1 base, with 10 bases remaining between them. Germline V CDR1 and CDR2: SGDLS, YYNGEE.

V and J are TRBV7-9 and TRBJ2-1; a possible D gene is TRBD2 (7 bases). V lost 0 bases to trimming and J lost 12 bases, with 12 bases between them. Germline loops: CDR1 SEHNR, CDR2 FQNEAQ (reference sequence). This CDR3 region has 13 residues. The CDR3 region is CASSLAGGPVQFF. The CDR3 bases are TGTGCCAGCAGCTTAGCGGGGGGGCCGGTGCAGTTCTTC.

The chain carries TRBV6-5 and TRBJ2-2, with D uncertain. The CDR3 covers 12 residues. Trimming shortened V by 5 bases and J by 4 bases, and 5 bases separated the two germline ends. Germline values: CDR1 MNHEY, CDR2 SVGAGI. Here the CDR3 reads CASSTTTGELFF. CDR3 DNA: TGTGCCAGCAGTACGACCACCGGGGAGCTGTTTTTT.

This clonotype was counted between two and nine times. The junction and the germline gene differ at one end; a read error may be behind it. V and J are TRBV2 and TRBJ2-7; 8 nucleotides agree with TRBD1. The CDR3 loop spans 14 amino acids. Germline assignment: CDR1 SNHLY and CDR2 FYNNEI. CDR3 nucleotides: TGTGCTAGCAGTGAAGGACAGGGCATCTACGAGCAGTACTTC. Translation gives CASSEGQGIYEQYF.

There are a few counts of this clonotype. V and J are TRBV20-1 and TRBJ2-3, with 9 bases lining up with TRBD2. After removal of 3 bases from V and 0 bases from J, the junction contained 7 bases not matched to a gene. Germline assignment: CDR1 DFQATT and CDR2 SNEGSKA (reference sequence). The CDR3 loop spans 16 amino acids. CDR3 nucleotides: TGCAGTGCTAGTGGCCAGCGGGGGGCTAGCACAGATACGCAGTATTTT. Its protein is CSASGQRGASTDTQYF.

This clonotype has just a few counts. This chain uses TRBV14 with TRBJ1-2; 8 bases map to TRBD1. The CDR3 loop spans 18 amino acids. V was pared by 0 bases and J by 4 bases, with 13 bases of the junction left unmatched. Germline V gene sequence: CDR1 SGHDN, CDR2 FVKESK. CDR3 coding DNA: TGTGCCAGCAGCCAAGAGCGAGGCAGGGGGCGCGGAGCCTATGGCTACACCTTC. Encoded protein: CASSQERGRGRGAYGYTF.

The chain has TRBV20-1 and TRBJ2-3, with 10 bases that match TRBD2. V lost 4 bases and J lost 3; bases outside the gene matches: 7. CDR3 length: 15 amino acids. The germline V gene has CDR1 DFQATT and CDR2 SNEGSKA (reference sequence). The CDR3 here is CSAKRLAGGTDTQYF. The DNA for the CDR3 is TGCAGTGCTAAACGACTAGCGGGTGGTACAGATACGCAGTATTTT.

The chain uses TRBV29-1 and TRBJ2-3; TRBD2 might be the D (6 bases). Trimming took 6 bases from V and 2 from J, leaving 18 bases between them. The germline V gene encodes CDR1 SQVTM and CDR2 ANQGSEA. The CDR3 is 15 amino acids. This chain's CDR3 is CSVGGGGAVTDTQYF. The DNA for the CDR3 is TGCAGCGTGGGGGGAGGCGGGGCAGTCACAGATACGCAGTATTTT.

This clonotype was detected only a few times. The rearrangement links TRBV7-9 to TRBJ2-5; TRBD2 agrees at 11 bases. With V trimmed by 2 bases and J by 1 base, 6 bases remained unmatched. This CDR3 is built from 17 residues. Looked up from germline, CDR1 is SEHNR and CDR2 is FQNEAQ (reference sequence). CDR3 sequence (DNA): TGTGCCAGCAGCTTAATAGCCGGGACTAGCGGCCAAGAGACCCAGTACTTC. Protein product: CASSLIAGTSGQETQYF.

CDR3 sequence reads: CSVNGLGSSYNEQFF. For the CDR3, the DNA is TGCAGCGTAAACGGACTGGGTAGCTCCTACAATGAGCAGTTCTTC. V gene TRBV29-1 combines with J gene TRBJ2-1, with D possibly TRBD2 on 5 matching bases. Between the trimmed V and J ends, which lost 6 bases and 0 bases, there was a span of 15 bases. The CDR3 loop spans 15 amino acids. The germline V gene encodes CDR1 SQVTM and CDR2 ANQGSEA.

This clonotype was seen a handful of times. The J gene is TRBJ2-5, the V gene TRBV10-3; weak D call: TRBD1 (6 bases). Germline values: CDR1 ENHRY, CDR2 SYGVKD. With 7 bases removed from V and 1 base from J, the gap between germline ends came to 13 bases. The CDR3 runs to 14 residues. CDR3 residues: CAINAGTSQETQYF. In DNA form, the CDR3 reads TGTGCCATCAACGCCGGGACATCCCAAGAGACCCAGTACTTC.

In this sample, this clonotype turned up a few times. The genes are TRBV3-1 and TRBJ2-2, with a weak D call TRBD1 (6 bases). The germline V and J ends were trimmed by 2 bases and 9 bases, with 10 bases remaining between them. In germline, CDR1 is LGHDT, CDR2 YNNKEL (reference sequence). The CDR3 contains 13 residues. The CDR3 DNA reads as TGTGCCAGCAGCCAAAACAGGGTCCGGGAGCTGTTTTTT. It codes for CASSQNRVRELFF.

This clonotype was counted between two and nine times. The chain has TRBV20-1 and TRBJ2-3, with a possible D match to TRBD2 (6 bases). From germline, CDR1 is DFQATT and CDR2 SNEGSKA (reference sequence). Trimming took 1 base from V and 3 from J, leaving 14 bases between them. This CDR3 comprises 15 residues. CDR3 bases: TGCAGTGCTAGAGCCCCAGGGCGGGGAACAGATACGCAGTATTTT. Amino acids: CSARAPGRGTDTQYF.

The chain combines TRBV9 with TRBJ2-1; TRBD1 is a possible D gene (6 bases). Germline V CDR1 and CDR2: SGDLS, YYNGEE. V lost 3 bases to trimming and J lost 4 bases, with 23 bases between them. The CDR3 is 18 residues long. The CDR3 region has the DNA TGTGCCAGCAGCGGGGGAAATACAGGGTGGAGGATATACAATGAGCAGTTCTTC. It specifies CASSGGNTGWRIYNEQFF.

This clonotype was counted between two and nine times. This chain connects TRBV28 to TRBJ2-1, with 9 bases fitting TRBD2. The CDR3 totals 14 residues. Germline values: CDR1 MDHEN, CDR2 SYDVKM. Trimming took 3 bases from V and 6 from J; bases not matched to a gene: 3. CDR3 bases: TGTGCCAGCAGTTTTGGCGGGAGGGCCAATGAGCAGTTCTTC. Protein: CASSFGGRANEQFF.